This T cell receptor (beta chain) was recorded in a study of long-term antiretroviral therapy in people with HIV. This clone was observed a few times. Its specificity is unknown. At least two post-ART and at least one pre-ART PBMC sample were available for each donor. None of the participants with HIV were treated outside the United States. At the survey level, the v3.0 immunoSEQ assay was run. The repertoire was sequenced with immunoSEQ multiplex PCR; TCRdb's copy has only in-frame clones and lacks some. The table has about 21,000 clones, less than 85% seen once. Findings of the study overall: It was observed that HIV repertoires exhibited narrower CDR3 length ranges than controls. Increased diversity was seen after ART, yet it remained lower than in transplant donor controls.

Trimming cost V 1 base and J 8 bases; bases outside gene matches: 8. Germline V CDR1 and CDR2: LNHDA, SQIVND (reference sequence). The CDR3 extends over 16 amino acids. The clonotype comes from a woman between 40 and 55 years old with HIV. The chain recombines TRBV19 with TRBJ2-2; TRBD2 matches 9 bases. The starting material was unsorted PBMCs, obtained around 1.7 years before starting antiretroviral therapy. The CDR3 nucleotides read TGTGCCAGTAGTATAGGGTTAGCGGGAGTGGCGGGGGAGCTGTTTTTT. This codes for CASSIGLAGVAGELFF.